Listed here are 5 T cell receptor beta chains from one sample, sequenced in a study of monozygotic twins with inflammatory bowel disease. TCRdb re-called the 5' RACE reads and shows each CDR3 protein once, DNA omitted. The listing contains over 200,000 distinct CDR3 sequences. The sample taken for sequencing was blood. These receptors were obtained from a human donor with ulcerative colitis or Crohn's disease, or a healthy co-twin of an affected twin (not recorded which).

The CDR3 is CATSTGLAGANEQFF. This sequence joins TRBV15 and TRBJ2-1; the TRBD2 assignment by TCRdb is unverifiable without DNA. This CDR3 comprises 15 residues. Germline V lookup: CDR1 LNHNV, CDR2 YYDKDF (reference sequence).

The V call is TRBV7-2, the J call TRBJ2-3; TCRdb indicates TRBD1, and absent DNA this call remains unverified. Germline CDR1 reads SGHTA; CDR2 reads FQGNSA. This CDR3 region has 15 residues. This CDR3 reads CASSLRSGRTDTQYF.

V is TRBV5-5 and J is TRBJ2-5; the TCRdb call, TRBD1, lacks DNA for checking. Germline CDR1 is SGHKS and CDR2 is YYEKEE (reference sequence). The CDR3 loop spans 13 amino acids. CDR3: CASSRDSQETQYF.

The chain carries TRBV25-1 and TRBJ2-1; the TCRdb D gene call, TRBD1, has no DNA to confirm it. Germline CDR1 MGHDK, CDR2 SYGVNS. The CDR3 is 15 residues long. The CDR3 here is CASSEAGGYPDEQFF. Using reference TRBV25-1 and TRBJ2-1 for the parts outside the CDR3, the full variable domain is EADIYQTPRYLVIGTGKKITLECSQTMGHDKMYWYQQDPGMELHLIHYSYGVNSTEKGDLSSESTVSRIRTEHFPLTLESARPSHTSQYLCASSEAGGYPDEQFFGPGTRLTVL.

The chain recombines TRBV20-1 with TRBJ1-5. This CDR3 region has 14 residues. The germline V gene has CDR1 DFQATT and CDR2 SNEGSKA (reference sequence). The CDR3 protein is CSAGRARGNQPQHF.